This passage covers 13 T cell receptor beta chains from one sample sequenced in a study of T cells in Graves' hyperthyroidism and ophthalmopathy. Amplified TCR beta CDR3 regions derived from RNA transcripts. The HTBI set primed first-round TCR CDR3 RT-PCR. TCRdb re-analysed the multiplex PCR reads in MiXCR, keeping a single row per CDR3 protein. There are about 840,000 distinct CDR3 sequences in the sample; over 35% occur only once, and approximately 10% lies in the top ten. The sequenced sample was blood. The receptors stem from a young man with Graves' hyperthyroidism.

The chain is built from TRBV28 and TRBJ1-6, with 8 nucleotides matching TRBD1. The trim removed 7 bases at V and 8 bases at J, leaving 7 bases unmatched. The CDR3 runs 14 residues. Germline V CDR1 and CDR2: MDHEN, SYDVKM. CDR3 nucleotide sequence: TGTGCCAGCATTCCGGACAGGGATGATTCACCCCTCCACTTT. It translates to CASIPDRDDSPLHF.

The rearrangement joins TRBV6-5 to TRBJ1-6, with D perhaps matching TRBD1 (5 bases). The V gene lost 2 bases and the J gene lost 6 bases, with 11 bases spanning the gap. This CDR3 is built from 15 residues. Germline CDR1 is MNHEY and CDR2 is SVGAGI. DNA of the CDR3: TGTGCCAGCAGTTACCTCGGGGCCAGTAATTCACCCCTCCACTTT. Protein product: CASSYLGASNSPLHF.

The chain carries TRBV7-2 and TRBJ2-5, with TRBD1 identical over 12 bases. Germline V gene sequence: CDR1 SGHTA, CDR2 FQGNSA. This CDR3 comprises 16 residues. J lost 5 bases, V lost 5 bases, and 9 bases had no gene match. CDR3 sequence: CASSLTGQGARETQYF. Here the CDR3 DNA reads TGTGCCAGCAGCCTGACGGGACAGGGGGCGCGGGAGACCCAGTACTTC.

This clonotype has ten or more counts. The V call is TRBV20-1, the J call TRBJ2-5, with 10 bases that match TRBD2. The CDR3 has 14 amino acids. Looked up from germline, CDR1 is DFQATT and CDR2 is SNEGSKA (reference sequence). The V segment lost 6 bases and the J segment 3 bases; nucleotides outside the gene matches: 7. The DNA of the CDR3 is TGCAGTGCCCTCGGGACTAGCGTAAAAGAGACCCAGTACTTC. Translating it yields CSALGTSVKETQYF.

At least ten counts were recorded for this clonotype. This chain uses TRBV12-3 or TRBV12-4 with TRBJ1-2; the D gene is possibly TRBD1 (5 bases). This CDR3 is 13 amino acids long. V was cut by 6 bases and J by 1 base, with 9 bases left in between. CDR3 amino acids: CASSPQVNYGYTF. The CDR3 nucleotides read TGTGCCAGCAGCCCACAGGTTAACTATGGCTACACCTTC.

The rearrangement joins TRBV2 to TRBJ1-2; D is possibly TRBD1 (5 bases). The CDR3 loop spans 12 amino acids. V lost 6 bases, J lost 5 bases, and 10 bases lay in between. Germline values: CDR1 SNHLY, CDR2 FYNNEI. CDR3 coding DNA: TGTGCCAGCAGGAGTCAGGGTTATGGCTACACCTTC. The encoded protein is CASRSQGYGYTF.

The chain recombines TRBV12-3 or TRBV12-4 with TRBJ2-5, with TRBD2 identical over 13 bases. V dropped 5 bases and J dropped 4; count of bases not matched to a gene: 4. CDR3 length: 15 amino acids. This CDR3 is CASSQLAGGRETQYF. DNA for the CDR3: TGTGCCAGCAGTCAACTAGCGGGGGGGCGAGAGACCCAGTACTTC.

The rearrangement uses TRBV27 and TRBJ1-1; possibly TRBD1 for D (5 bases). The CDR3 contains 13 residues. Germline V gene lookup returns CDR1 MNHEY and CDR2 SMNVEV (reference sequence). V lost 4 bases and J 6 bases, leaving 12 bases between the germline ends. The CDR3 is CASSSLGTAEAFF. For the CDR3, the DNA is TGTGCCAGCAGTTCCTTAGGGACGGCTGAAGCTTTCTTT.

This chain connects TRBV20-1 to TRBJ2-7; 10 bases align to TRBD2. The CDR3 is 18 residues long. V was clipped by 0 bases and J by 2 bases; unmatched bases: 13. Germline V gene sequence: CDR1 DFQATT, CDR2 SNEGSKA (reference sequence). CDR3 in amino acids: CSARDWEGAGGQAYEQYF. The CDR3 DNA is TGCAGTGCTAGAGATTGGGAAGGAGCGGGAGGGCAAGCCTACGAGCAGTACTTC.

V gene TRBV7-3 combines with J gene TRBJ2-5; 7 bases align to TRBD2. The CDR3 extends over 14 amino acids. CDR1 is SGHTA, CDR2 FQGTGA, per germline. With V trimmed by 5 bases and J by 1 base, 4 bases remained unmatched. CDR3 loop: CASSPWGGQETQYF. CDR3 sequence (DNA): TGTGCCAGCAGCCCCTGGGGGGGCCAAGAGACCCAGTACTTC.

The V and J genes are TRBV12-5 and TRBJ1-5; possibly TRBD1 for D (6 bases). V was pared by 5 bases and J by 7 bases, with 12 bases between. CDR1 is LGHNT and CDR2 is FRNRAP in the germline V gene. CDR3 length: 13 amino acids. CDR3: CASGLAGEQPQHF. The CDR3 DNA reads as TGTGCTAGTGGTCTGGCAGGGGAGCAGCCCCAGCATTTT.

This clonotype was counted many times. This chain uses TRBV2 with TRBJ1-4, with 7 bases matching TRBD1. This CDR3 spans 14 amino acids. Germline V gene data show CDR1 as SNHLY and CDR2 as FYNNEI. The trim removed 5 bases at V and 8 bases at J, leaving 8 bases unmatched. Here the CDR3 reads CASSSRGPGEKLFF. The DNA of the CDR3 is TGTGCCAGCAGTTCAAGGGGGCCGGGCGAAAAACTGTTTTTT.

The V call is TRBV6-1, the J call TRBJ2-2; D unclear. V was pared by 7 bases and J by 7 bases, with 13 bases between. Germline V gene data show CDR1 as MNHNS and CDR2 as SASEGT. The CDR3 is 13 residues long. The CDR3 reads CASIATEVGELFF. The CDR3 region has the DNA TGTGCCAGCATTGCAACCGAGGTCGGGGAGCTGTTTTTT.